In this sample, the clone carrying this T cell receptor (beta chain) turned up a few times. Using its own MiXCR run on the RT-PCR reads, TCRdb lists one record per CDR3 protein. The sample has 650,000 to 800,000 distinct CDR3 sequences; approximately 15% are singletons. The CDR3 loop spans 15 amino acids. CDR1 is MNHEY and CDR2 is SVGEGT in the germline V gene. The V end lost 0 bases, the J end lost 5 bases, and 12 bases lay between the germline ends. This TCR came from a female donor in good health, serving as a healthy control. V gene TRBV6-2 or TRBV6-3 combines with J gene TRBJ2-3; TRBD1 might be the D (5 bases). The sequenced sample consisted of memory CD4+ T cells from blood. The CDR3, as DNA: TGTGCCAGCAGTTACTCGTCCGGACACGGAGATACGCAGTATTTT. It encodes CASSYSSGHGDTQYF.